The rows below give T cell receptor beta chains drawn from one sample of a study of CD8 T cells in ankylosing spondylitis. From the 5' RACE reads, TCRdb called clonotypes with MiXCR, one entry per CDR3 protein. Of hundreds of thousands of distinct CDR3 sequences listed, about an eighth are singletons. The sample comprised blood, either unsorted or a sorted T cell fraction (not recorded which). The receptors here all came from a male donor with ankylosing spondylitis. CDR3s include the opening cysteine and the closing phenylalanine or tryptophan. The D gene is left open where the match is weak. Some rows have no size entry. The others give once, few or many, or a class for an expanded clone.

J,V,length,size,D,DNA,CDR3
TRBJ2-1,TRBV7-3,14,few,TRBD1,TGTGCCAGCAGCCCCCGGGACAGGTACAATGAGCAGTTCTTC,CASSPRDRYNEQFF
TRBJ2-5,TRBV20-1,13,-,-,TGCAGTTCACCTCTGGGGCAGGGAGAGACCCAGTACTTC,CSSPLGQGETQYF
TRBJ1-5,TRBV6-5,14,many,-,TGTGCCAGCAGTACTTGGTCGCCGCACCAGCCCCAGCATTTT,CASSTWSPHQPQHF
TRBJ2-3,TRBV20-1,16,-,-,TGCAGTGCTAGAGATGCTACGCGGGGATACACAGATACGCAGTATTTT,CSARDATRGYTDTQYF
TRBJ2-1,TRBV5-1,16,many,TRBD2,TGCGCCAGCAGCTTCTTAGCTAGCGGGGTGGGCAATGAGCAGTTCTTC,CASSFLASGVGNEQFF
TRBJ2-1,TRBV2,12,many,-,TGTGCCAGCAGACAGGGTCCCAATGAGCAGTTCTTC,CASRQGPNEQFF
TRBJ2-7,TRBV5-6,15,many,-,TGTGCCAGCAGCTTGGCCACGGGCTTTCTCAGCGAGCAGTACTTC,CASSLATGFLSEQYF
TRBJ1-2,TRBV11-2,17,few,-,TGTGCCAGCAGCCCCTTCTTTGCAGGTTTGGGGGACTATGGCTACACCTTC,CASSPFFAGLGDYGYTF
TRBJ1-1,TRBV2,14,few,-,TGTGCCAGCAGGCACGGGCTAGCTTCTACTGAAGCTTTCTTT,CASRHGLASTEAFF
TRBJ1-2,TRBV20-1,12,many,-,TGCAGTGCTAGCCCGCAGAACTATGGCTACACCTTC,CSASPQNYGYTF
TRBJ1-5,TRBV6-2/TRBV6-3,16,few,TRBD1,TGTGCCAGCAGTTCCCCGGGACAGGGAACGCGGCAGCCCCAGCATTTT,CASSSPGQGTRQPQHF
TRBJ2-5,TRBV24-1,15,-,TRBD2,TGTGCCACCAGCGCACAGCGGGGGTACCAAGAGACCCAGTACTTC,CATSAQRGYQETQYF
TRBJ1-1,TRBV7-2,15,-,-,TGTGCCAGCAGCTTATTGGGGGGTACAAACACTGAAGCTTTCTTT,CASSLLGGTNTEAFF
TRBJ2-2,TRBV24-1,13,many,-,TGTGCCACCAGTGTGAGGCCGGACCGGGAGCTGTTTTTT,CATSVRPDRELFF
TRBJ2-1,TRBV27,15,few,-,TGTGCCAGCGGACCTAACAGGCCGACATACAATGAGCAGTTCTTC,CASGPNRPTYNEQFF
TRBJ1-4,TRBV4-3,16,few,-,TGCGCCAGCAGCCAATTAATTGGGGGAGATTCCGAAAAACTGTTTTTT,CASSQLIGGDSEKLFF
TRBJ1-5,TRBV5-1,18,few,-,TGCGCCAGCCGAGCTTGGGGCAGGGCCCTTTATAGCAATCAGCCCCAGCATTTT,CASRAWGRALYSNQPQHF
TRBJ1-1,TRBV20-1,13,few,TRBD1,TGCAGTGCCCCGGGACAGGGTGGTTCTGAAGCTTTCTTT,CSAPGQGGSEAFF
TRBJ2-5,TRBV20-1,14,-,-,TGCAGTGCTAGGGTACTAGCAGTCCAAGAGACCCAGTACTTC,CSARVLAVQETQYF
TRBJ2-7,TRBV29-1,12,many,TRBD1,TGCAGCGTTGAGGACAGGGGTGACGAGCAGTACTTC,CSVEDRGDEQYF
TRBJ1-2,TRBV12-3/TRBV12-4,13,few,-,TGTGCCAGCAGTTTTAACGAGGTCTATGGCTACACCTTC,CASSFNEVYGYTF
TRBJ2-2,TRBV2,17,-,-,TGTGCCAGCAGTGAAGCGCTTGGGACACTTTATACCGGGGAGCTGTTTTTT,CASSEALGTLYTGELFF